This TCR beta chain was retrieved from a study of T cell responses to AZD1222 COVID-19 vaccine. About the study: Investigators merged groups given second doses at roughly 4 or roughly 12 weeks.

The CDR3 runs 15 residues. The junction had 4 bases not matched to a gene; V was cut back by 0 bases and J by 3 bases. Germline loops: CDR1 SGHRS, CDR2 YFSETQ. Assay: immunoSEQ multiplex PCR; the TCRdb copy retains only in-frame clones and omits some. The data contain some 160,000 clones, 85% to 95% of them seen just once; the ten biggest clones take up roughly 0.9%. Findings of the study overall: The donor cohort was predominantly white British with a female majority, and clonal diversity may have been underestimated.

Of note for this clone: Its target is unknown.

J is TRBJ2-5 and V is TRBV5-1; TRBD1 agrees at 8 bases. The sample consisted of peripheral blood, taken on day 0 of AZD1222 vaccination. The sequence was collected from an adult in good health. DNA for the CDR3: TGCGCCAGCAGCTTGGCCTCACAGGGGGAAGAGACCCAGTACTTC. Protein: CASSLASQGEETQYF.